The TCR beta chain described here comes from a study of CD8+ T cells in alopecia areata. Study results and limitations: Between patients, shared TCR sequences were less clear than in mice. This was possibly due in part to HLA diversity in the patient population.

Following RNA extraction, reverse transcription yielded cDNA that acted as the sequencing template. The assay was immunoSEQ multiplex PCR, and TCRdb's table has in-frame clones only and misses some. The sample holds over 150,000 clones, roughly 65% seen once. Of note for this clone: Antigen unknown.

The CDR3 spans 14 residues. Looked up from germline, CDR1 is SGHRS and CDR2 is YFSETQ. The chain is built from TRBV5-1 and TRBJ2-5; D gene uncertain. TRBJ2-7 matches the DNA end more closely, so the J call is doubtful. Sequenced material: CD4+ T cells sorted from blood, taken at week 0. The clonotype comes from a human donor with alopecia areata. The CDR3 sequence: CASSSLDSIYEQYF. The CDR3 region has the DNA TGCGCCAGCAGCTCCCTTGACTCGATCTACGAGCAGTACTTC.